What follows are 8 T cell receptor beta chains derived from one specimen sequenced in a study of beta chain features in type 1 diabetes. Whole-study results and caveats: Type 1 diabetes patients had moderately but significantly shorter TCRB CDR3s in all four CD4+ subsets.

The whole isolated RNA underwent reverse transcription, so sequencing captured expressed TCRB transcripts. Clones were sequenced by immunoSEQ multiplex PCR, and TCRdb holds only the in-frame ones, with some missing. The repertoire holds about 370,000 clones, with roughly a tenth as singletons. No antigen has been assigned to these receptors. Sequencing was performed on central memory CD4+ T cells from blood. The receptors come from a man aged 30 to 45 with type 1 diabetes.

The V and J genes are TRBV7-2 and TRBJ2-1; D call uncertain. Trimming cost V 3 bases and J 5 bases, with 11 bases left between them. The germline CDR1 and CDR2 sequences are SGHTA and FQGNSA. CDR3 length: 14 amino acids. CDR3 region: CASSLKYRDNEQFF. DNA for the CDR3: TGTGCCAGCAGCTTGAAATATCGAGACAATGAGCAGTTCTTC.

The rearrangement joins TRBV14 to TRBJ2-2; TRBD1 is a possible D gene (5 bases). CDR1 and CDR2 from the germline V gene are SGHDN and FVKESK. The CDR3 contains 18 residues. Trimming cost V 5 bases and J 0 bases, with 19 bases left between them. The CDR3 DNA reads TGTGCCAGCAGCGTCTGGGGCGTGGCAGCTACGAACACCGGGGAGCTGTTTTTT. It translates to CASSVWGVAATNTGELFF.

This clone was counted only a few times. This sequence joins TRBV10-1 and TRBJ2-1; D possibly corresponds to TRBD1 (5 bases). The germline V gene has CDR1 WNHNN and CDR2 SYGVQD (reference sequence). The CDR3 has 17 residues. Trimming cost V 3 bases and J 1 base, with 16 bases left between them. The CDR3 nucleotides are TGCGCCAGCAGTGAATCAACGCAGGGAAGTTCCTACAATGAGCAGTTCTTC. Translation: CASSESTQGSSYNEQFF.

This CDR3 reads CASSWGLSSYEQYF. DNA for the CDR3: TGTGCCAGCAGCTGGGGGTTAAGCTCCTACGAGCAGTACTTC. This sequence joins TRBV7-2 and TRBJ2-7, with D possibly called TRBD1 or TRBD2 (5 bases each). The CDR3 consists of 14 residues. Germline V gene data show CDR1 as SGHTA and CDR2 as FQGNSA. V lost 4 bases to trimming and J lost 0 bases, with 10 bases between them.

This chain joins TRBV19 and TRBJ2-5; TRBD2 matches at 11 bases. Germline values: CDR1 LNHDA, CDR2 SQIVND (reference sequence). J was trimmed by 2 bases and V by 6 bases; bases with no gene match: 14. CDR3 length equals 18 residues. CDR3 sequence reads: CASSPSYRTSGSQETQYF. CDR3 sequence (DNA): TGTGCCAGTAGCCCATCCTACCGGACTAGCGGGTCACAAGAGACCCAGTACTTC.

The rearrangement uses TRBV2 and TRBJ2-7; the match to TRBD2 covers 10 bases. There are 14 residues in the CDR3. CDR1 is SNHLY and CDR2 is FYNNEI in the germline V gene. V trimming: 4 bases; J trimming: 4 bases; junction bases outside the gene matches: 4. In DNA form, the CDR3 reads TGTGCCAGCAGTGCTAGCGGGAGCAGATACGAGCAGTACTTC. Its protein is CASSASGSRYEQYF.

This clone was picked up many times. The chain couples TRBV4-2 to TRBJ1-2; weak D call: TRBD1 (5 bases). This CDR3 is 17 amino acids long. The germline V and J ends were trimmed by 0 bases and 3 bases, with 17 bases remaining between them. Germline lookup yields CDR1 LGHNA and CDR2 YNFKEQ. CDR3 residues: CASSQDIQGRDDYGYTF. CDR3 nucleotides: TGTGCCAGCAGCCAAGATATTCAGGGAAGGGATGACTATGGCTACACCTTC.

The V gene is TRBV7-9, the J gene TRBJ2-5; D may be TRBD1 (5 bases). This CDR3 spans 14 amino acids. Germline loops: CDR1 SEHNR, CDR2 FQNEAQ (reference sequence). Trimming pared 3 bases from V and 1 base from J, leaving 9 bases between. The CDR3 reads CASSFRRAQETQYF. CDR3 in DNA: TGTGCCAGCAGCTTCCGCAGGGCCCAAGAGACCCAGTACTTC.